This T cell receptor beta chain was retrieved from a study of early T cells in non-severe SARS-CoV-2 infection. TCRdb itself ran the 5' RACE reads through MiXCR, one entry per CDR3 protein. The sample has around 26,000 distinct CDR3 sequences, nearly 5% seen once. CDR1 and CDR2 from the germline V gene are MNHEY and SVGAGI. V lost 6 bases and J lost 2; bases outside the gene matches: 12. The CDR3 contains 16 residues. This clonotype was counted many times. The chain carries TRBV6-5 and TRBJ1-2; 7 bases match TRBD1. This sequence was found in an adult who was a healthcare worker with PCR-confirmed SARS-CoV-2 infection or an uninfected control (not recorded which). The sample taken for sequencing was whole blood. CDR3 loop: CASRGDSNQRNYGYTF. CDR3 sequence (DNA): TGTGCCAGCAGGGGGGACAGCAACCAACGAAACTATGGCTACACCTTC.